Shown below are 9 T cell receptor beta chains from a single sample sequenced in a study of blood T cell repertoires in COVID-19. Method: immunoSEQ multiplex PCR; TCRdb's copy keeps in-frame clones and lacks some. This table holds over 450,000 clones, approximately 88% found once. The sequencing input was peripheral blood. These receptors originate from a woman aged 50 to 60 with COVID-19, enrolled during active disease.

The chain has TRBV9 and TRBJ1-2; 7 nucleotides align to TRBD1. The germline V gene encodes CDR1 SGDLS and CDR2 YYNGEE. V trimming: 4 bases; J trimming: 2 bases; junction bases outside the gene matches: 5. The CDR3 spans 14 residues. The CDR3 loop is CASSFRQGNYGYTF. CDR3 nucleotides: TGTGCCAGCAGCTTCAGACAGGGAAACTATGGCTACACCTTC. The complete variable domain, with remaining parts taken from reference TRBV9 and TRBJ1-2, reads DSGVTQTPKHLITATGQRVTLRCSPRSGDLSVYWYQQSLDQGLQFLIQYYNGEERAKGNILERFSAQQFPDLHSELNLSSLELGDSALYFCASSFRQGNYGYTFGSGTRLTVV.

This rearrangement joins TRBV12-3 or TRBV12-4 to TRBJ2-7, with 7 nucleotides matching TRBD1. The CDR3 contains 12 residues. The J segment lost 7 bases and the V segment lost 6 bases, leaving 6 bases of the junction unmatched. DNA for the CDR3: TGTGCCAGCAGCATGACAGGGCGTGAGCAGTACTTC. Encoded protein: CASSMTGREQYF.

The chain recombines TRBV11-2 with TRBJ2-2; D not certain. Trimming pared 2 bases from V and 2 bases from J, leaving 9 bases between. CDR1 is SGHAT and CDR2 is FQNNGV in the germline V gene. The CDR3 loop spans 15 amino acids. CDR3 loop: CASSLSSLNTGELFF. The CDR3 DNA sequence: TGTGCCAGCAGCTTATCGTCTTTAAACACCGGGGAGCTGTTTTTT. Supplemented by reference TRBV11-2 and TRBJ2-2, the full variable domain reads EAGVAQSPRYKIIEKRQSVAFWCNPISGHATLYWYQQILGQGPKLLIQFQNNGVVDDSQLPKDRFSAERLKGVDSTLKIQPAKLEDSAVYLCASSLSSLNTGELFFGEGSRLTVL.

V usage is TRBV4-1 and J usage is TRBJ1-2, with 7 nucleotides matching TRBD1. CDR3 length equals 16 residues. Germline loops: CDR1 MGHRA, CDR2 YSYEKL. The V and J ends lost 4 bases and 1 base, in that order; junction bases with no gene match: 9. CDR3 region: CASSRVGTDLNYGYTF. The DNA of the CDR3 is TGCGCCAGCAGCCGCGTCGGGACAGACCTTAACTATGGCTACACCTTC.

In its sample, this clone was seen once. The gene calls are TRBV6-2 or TRBV6-3 and TRBJ2-7, with 9 bases aligning to TRBD1. From germline, CDR1 is MNHEY and CDR2 SVGEGT. CDR3 length: 16 amino acids. V shed 6 bases and J 7 bases; nucleotides not matched to a gene: 16. The CDR3 is CASSPTTVQGAGEQYF. The CDR3 coding sequence is TGTGCCAGCAGCCCCACTACCGTACAGGGGGCCGGGGAGCAGTACTTC.

In nucleotides, the CDR3 is TGTGCCAGCACCGCCCTAGCGGGGACCGGGGAGCTGTTTTTT. This translates into CASTALAGTGELFF. The chain employs TRBV11-2 and TRBJ2-2, with 9 bases aligning to TRBD2. V gave up 7 bases and J gave up 5 bases; unmatched junction bases: 5. This CDR3 comprises 14 residues. Germline CDR1 is SGHAT and CDR2 is FQNNGV.

This chain links TRBV2 with TRBJ1-2; no clear D gene. V lost 3 bases and J 3 bases, leaving 8 bases between the germline ends. The CDR3 is made up of 13 amino acids. CDR1 and CDR2 (germline): SNHLY, FYNNEI. CDR3 sequence (DNA): TGTGCCAGCAGTGATATGGCACACTATGGCTACACCTTC. Its protein is CASSDMAHYGYTF.

This clone was found once. This chain links TRBV19 with TRBJ2-2; possibly TRBD1 for D (5 bases). This CDR3 comprises 14 residues. Trimming cost V 7 bases and J 1 base, with 10 bases left between them. Germline V gene data show CDR1 as LNHDA and CDR2 as SQIVND (reference sequence). The CDR3: CASKAGLNTGELFF. DNA of the CDR3: TGTGCCAGTAAGGCAGGGCTGAACACCGGGGAGCTGTTTTTT.

The CDR3, as DNA: TGCAGCGTTGATGGCGGGGACGCCAAAAACATTCAGTACTTC. This sequence encodes CSVDGGDAKNIQYF. The V gene is TRBV29-1, the J gene TRBJ2-4; possibly TRBD2 for D (6 bases). The CDR3 has 14 residues. CDR1 and CDR2 from the germline V gene are SQVTM and ANQGSEA. The germline V and J ends were trimmed by 3 bases and 1 base, with 10 bases remaining between them.